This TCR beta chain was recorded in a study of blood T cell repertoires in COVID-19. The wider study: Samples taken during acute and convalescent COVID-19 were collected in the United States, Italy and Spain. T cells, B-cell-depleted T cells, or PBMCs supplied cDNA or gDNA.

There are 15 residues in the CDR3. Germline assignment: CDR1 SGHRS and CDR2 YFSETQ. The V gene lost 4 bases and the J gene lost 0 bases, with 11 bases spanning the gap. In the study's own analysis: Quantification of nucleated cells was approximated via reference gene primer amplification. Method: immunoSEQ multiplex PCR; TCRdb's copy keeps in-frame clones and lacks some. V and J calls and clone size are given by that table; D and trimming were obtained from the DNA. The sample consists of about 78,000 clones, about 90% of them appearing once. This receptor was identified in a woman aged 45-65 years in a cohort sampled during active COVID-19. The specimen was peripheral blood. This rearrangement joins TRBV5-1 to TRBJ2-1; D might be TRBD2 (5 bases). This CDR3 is CASSQAENSYNEQFF. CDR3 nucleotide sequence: TGCGCCAGCAGCCAAGCGGAGAACTCCTACAATGAGCAGTTCTTC.